A single sample is the source of the 10 T cell receptor beta chains below, sequenced in a study of spatial heterogeneity in lung cancer. Study outcomes and limitations: Counts of expanded intratumoral alpha and beta TCRs tracked tumor mutation counts.

Antigens for these TCRs are unknown. TCRdb recomputed calls from the 5' RACE reads with MiXCR, one row per CDR3 protein. The sample carries more than 15,000 distinct CDR3 sequences, around 6% recorded once. Time point reported: sample taken at primary tumor resection. Sequencing was performed on lung tumor tissue, taken at surgery. Receptors originate from a male donor with early-stage non-small cell lung cancer.

This clonotype was seen many times. At one end the junction does not follow the germline gene, possibly because of a read error. The DNA for the CDR3 is TGTGCCAGCAGCGAAGACAGGGGTCGGGCCAAAAACATTCAGTACTTC. Translating it yields CASSEDRGRAKNIQYF. The V and J genes are TRBV2 and TRBJ2-4; 8 bases line up with TRBD1. Germline V gives CDR1 SNHLY, CDR2 FYNNEI. The CDR3 totals 16 residues.

This clonotype was found many times. This chain connects TRBV6-5 to TRBJ2-2; TRBD2 matches at 9 bases. The trim removed 5 bases at V and 6 bases at J, leaving 10 bases unmatched. The germline V gene has CDR1 MNHEY and CDR2 SVGAGI. The CDR3 runs 16 residues. The CDR3 DNA reads as TGTGCCAGCAGTACCGGCGATAGCGGGAGACCCGGGGAGCTGTTTTTT. It is translated as CASSTGDSGRPGELFF.

This clonotype was detected many times. The V and J genes are TRBV7-9 and TRBJ1-2; 8 bases are a match to TRBD1. This CDR3 spans 15 amino acids. CDR1 and CDR2 (germline): SEHNR, FQNEAQ (reference sequence). With 2 bases clipped from V and 8 bases from J, the junction kept 10 bases outside the gene matches. As DNA, the CDR3 is TGTGCCAGCAGCTTAACGTCCGGGACAGGAGAGGGCTACACCTTC. Translated, it gives CASSLTSGTGEGYTF.

This clonotype is medium-sized. This chain connects TRBV28 to TRBJ1-4, with D possibly TRBD1 on 6 matching bases. CDR1 MDHEN and CDR2 SYDVKM come from the germline V gene. Between the trimmed V and J ends, which lost 3 bases and 4 bases, there was a span of 15 bases. The CDR3 contains 16 residues. The CDR3 sequence: CASSFARGPLNEKLFF. The CDR3 region has the DNA TGTGCCAGCAGTTTTGCCCGGGGGCCTCTTAATGAAAAACTGTTTTTT.

This clonotype was found many times. The chain carries TRBV20-1 and TRBJ1-1; D is unclear. Trimming took off 1 base at V and 0 bases at J, with 9 bases between the two ends. Per the germline V gene, CDR1 is DFQATT and CDR2 is SNEGSKA (reference sequence). This CDR3 is built from 14 residues. In DNA, the CDR3 is TGCAGTGCTAGAGTGTCAGTGATGAACACTGAAGCTTTCTTT. Translated, it gives CSARVSVMNTEAFF.

This clonotype is labeled as medium-sized. The chain employs TRBV29-1 and TRBJ2-5, with D maybe TRBD1 (5 bases). Germline V gene sequence: CDR1 SQVTM, CDR2 ANQGSEA. The length of the CDR3 is 13 residues. The V and J ends lost 4 bases and 3 bases respectively, with 12 bases between them. CDR3 sequence reads: CSVVVQGKETQYF. Written as DNA, the CDR3 is TGCAGCGTTGTGGTCCAGGGAAAAGAGACCCAGTACTTC.

This clonotype was counted many times. This sequence joins TRBV7-2 and TRBJ1-2; TRBD1 aligns across 8 bases. The CDR3 has 14 amino acids. The J segment lost 7 bases and the V segment lost 4 bases, leaving 8 bases of the junction unmatched. Germline V lookup: CDR1 SGHTA, CDR2 FQGNSA. Here the CDR3 reads CASSSGQGGFGYTF. The CDR3 DNA is TGTGCCAGCAGCTCCGGACAGGGCGGCTTTGGCTACACCTTC.

This clonotype appeared many times. This rearrangement joins TRBV28 to TRBJ2-1; 7 bases line up with TRBD2. Per the germline V gene, CDR1 is MDHEN and CDR2 is SYDVKM. The CDR3 extends over 14 amino acids. The V gene end was trimmed by 4 bases and the J gene end by 8 bases; junction bases not matched to a gene: 8. As DNA, the CDR3 is TGTGCCAGCAGTTCCAGCGGGGCAGGTGATGAGCAGTTCTTC. It specifies CASSSSGAGDEQFF.

This clonotype has a handful of counts. This chain connects TRBV6-5 to TRBJ1-2; D is possibly TRBD1 (6 bases). The V gene's germline CDR1 is MNHEY and CDR2 SVGAGI. V lost 2 bases and J lost 6, with 13 bases in between. The CDR3 has 14 residues. For the CDR3, the DNA is TGTGCCAGCAGTTACGAAAGCAGGGGCCATGGCTACACCTTC. Its protein is CASSYESRGHGYTF.

The chain has TRBV20-1 and TRBJ2-5, with 9 bases that match TRBD2. Germline loops: CDR1 DFQATT, CDR2 SNEGSKA (reference sequence). CDR3 length: 14 amino acids. V shed 0 bases, J shed 5 bases, and the junction held 4 bases outside the gene matches. The CDR3 DNA reads TGCAGTGCTAGAGATTACGGACTAGCGGAGACCCAGTACTTC. Its translation is CSARDYGLAETQYF.